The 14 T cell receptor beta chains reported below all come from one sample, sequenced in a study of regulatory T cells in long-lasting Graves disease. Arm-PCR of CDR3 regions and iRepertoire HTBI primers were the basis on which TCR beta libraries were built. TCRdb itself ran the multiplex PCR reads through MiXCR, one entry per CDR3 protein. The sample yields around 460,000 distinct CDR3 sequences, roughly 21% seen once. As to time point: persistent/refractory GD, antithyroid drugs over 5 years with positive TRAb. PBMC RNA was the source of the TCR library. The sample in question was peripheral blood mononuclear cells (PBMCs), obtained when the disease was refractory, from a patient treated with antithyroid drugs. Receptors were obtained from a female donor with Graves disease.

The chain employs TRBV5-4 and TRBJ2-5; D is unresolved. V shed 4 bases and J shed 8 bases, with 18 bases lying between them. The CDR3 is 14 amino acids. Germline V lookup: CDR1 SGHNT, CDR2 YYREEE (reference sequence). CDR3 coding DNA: TGTGCCAGCAGCAGCCTGAGAGTATCCGATACCCAGTACTTC. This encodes CASSSLRVSDTQYF.

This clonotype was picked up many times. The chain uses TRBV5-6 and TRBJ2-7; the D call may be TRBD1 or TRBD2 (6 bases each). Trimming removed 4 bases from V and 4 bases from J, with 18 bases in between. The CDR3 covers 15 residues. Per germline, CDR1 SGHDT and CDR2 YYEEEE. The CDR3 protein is CASSKDSVGGYEQYF. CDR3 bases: TGTGCCAGCAGCAAGGACAGTGTAGGGGGGTACGAGCAGTACTTC.

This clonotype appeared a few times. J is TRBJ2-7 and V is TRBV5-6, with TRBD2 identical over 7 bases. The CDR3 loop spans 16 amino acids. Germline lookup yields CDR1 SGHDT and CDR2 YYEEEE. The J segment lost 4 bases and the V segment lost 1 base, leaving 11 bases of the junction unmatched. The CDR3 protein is CASSLWASGRFYEQYF. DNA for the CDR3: TGTGCCAGCAGCTTGTGGGCTAGCGGCCGCTTTTACGAGCAGTACTTC.

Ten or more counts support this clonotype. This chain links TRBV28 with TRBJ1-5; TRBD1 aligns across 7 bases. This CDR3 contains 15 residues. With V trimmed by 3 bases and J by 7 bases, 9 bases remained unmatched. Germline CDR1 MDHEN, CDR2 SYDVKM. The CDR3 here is CASSLYTGDRQPQHF. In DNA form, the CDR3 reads TGTGCCAGCAGTTTGTATACAGGGGATCGACAGCCCCAGCATTTT.

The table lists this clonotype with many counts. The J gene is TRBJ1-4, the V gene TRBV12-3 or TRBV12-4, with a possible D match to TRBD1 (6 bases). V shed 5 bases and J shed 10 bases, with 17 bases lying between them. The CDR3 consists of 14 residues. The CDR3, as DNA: TGTGCCAGCAGTCCCACGAGGGACAACGGAAAACTGTTTTTT. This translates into CASSPTRDNGKLFF.

CDR3 sequence: CASRETGTEAFF. The DNA of the CDR3 is TGTGCCAGCAGGGAGACCGGGACCGAAGCTTTCTTT. The chain recombines TRBV7-2 with TRBJ1-1; possibly TRBD1 for D (5 bases). V was shortened by 6 bases and J by 8 bases, with 13 bases between the two germline ends. Germline CDR1 and CDR2: SGHTA and FQGNSA. The CDR3 sequence is 12 residues long.

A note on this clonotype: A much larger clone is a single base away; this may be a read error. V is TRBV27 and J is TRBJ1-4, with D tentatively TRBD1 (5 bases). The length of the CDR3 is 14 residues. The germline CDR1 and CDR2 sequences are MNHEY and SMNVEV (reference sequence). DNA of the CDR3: TGTGCCGGCAGTTTGGCAGGGCGAGACGAAAAACTGTTTTTT. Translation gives CAGSLAGRDEKLFF.

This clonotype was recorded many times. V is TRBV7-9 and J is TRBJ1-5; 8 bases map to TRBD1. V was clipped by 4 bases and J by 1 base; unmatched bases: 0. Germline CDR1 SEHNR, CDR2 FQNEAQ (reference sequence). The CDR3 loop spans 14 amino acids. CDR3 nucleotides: TGTGCCAGCAGCTGGACAGGGAGCAATCAGCCCCAGCATTTT. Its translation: CASSWTGSNQPQHF.

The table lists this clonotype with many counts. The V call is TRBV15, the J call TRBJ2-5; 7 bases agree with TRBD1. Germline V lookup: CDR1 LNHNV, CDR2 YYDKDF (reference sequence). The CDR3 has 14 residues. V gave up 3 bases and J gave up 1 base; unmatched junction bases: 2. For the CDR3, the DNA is TGTGCCACCAGCAGCGGGGACAGCCAAGAGACCCAGTACTTC. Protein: CATSSGDSQETQYF.

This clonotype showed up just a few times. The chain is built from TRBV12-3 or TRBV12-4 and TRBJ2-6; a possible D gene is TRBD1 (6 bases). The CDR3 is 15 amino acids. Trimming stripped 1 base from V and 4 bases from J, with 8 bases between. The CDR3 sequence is CASSLGGLGANVLTF. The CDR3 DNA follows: TGTGCCAGCAGTTTAGGGGGGCTAGGGGCCAACGTCCTGACTTTC.

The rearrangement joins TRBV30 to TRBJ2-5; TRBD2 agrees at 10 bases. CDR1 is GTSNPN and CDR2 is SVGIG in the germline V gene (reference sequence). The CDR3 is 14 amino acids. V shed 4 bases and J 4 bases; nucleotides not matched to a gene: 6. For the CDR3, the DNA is TGTGCCTGGATACCGGGACTAGCGTTAGAGACCCAGTACTTC. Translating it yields CAWIPGLALETQYF.

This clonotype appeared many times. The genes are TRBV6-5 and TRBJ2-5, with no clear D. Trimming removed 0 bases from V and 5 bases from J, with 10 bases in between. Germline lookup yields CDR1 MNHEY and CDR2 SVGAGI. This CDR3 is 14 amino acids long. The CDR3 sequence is CASSYSITGETQYF. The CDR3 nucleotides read TGTGCCAGCAGTTACTCGATAACTGGGGAGACCCAGTACTTC.

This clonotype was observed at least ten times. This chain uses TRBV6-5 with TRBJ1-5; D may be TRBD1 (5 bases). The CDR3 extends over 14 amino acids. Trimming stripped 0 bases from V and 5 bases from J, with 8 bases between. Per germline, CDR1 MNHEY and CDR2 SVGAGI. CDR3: CASSYSEGHQPQHF. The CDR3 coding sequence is TGTGCCAGCAGTTACTCTGAGGGGCATCAGCCCCAGCATTTT.

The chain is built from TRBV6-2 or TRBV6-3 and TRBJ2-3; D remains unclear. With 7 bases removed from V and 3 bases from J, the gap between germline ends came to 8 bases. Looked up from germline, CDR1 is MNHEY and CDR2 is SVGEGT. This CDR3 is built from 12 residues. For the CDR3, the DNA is TGTGCCAGCAATAAACCGACAGATACGCAGTATTTT. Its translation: CASNKPTDTQYF.